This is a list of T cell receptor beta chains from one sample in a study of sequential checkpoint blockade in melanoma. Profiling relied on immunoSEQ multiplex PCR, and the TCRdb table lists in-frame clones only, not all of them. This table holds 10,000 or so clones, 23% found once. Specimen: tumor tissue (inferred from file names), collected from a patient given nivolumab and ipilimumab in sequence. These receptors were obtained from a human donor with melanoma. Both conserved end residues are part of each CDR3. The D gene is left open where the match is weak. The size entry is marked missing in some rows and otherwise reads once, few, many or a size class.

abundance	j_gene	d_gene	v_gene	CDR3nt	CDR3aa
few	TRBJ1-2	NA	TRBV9	TGTGCCAGCAGCGTAGACAGGGACTATGGCTACACCTTC	CASSVDRDYGYTF
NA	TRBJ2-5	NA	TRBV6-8	TGTGCCATCAGTGCAGGAGGGGGAGAAGAGACCCAGTACTTC	CAISAGGGEETQYF
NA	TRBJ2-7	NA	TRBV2	TGTGCCAGCAGTGAAGGCATCAGCGGACCCTACGAGCAGTACTTC	CASSEGISGPYEQYF
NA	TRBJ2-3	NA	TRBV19	TGTGCCAGTAGTATGGGGACCGAACAGATAGATACGCAGTATTTT	CASSMGTEQIDTQYF
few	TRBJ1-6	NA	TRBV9	TGTGCCAGCAGCGTAGGAGTCGGAAATTCACCCCTCCACTTT	CASSVGVGNSPLHF
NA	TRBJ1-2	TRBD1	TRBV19	TGTGCCAGTAGTAGAGACAGGGGGCGCGACTATGGCTACACCTTC	CASSRDRGRDYGYTF
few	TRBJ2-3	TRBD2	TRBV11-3	TGTGCCAGCAGCTTTCGGGGCGGGGGGGCACCAGATACGCAGTATTTT	CASSFRGGGAPDTQYF
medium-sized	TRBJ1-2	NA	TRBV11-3	TGTGCCAGCAGCCTGACAGAGACTTTCTATGGCTACACCTTC	CASSLTETFYGYTF
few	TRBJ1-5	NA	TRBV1	TGCGCCAGCAGCCCAGACAGACAAAATCAGCCCCAGCATTTT	CASSPDRQNQPQHF
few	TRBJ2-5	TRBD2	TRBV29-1	TGCAGCGCCATGGGACGACTAGCGGGGAACCAAGAGACCCAGTACTTC	CSAMGRLAGNQETQYF
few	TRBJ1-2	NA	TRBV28	TGTGCCAGCAGTTTATTCCCAGGGCCTTGGGAGGGCTACACCTTC	CASSLFPGPWEGYTF
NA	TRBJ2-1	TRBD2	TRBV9	TGTGCCAGCAGCGGGCCTGGCGGGGGGGCCGGTGAGCAGTTCTTC	CASSGPGGGAGEQFF
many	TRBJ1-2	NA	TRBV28	TGTGCCAGCAGTTTGGAGTGGGCAACTAACTATGGCTACACCTTC	CASSLEWATNYGYTF
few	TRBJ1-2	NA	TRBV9	TGTGCCAGCCAAGGGACGTCCTTTAACTATGGCTACACCTTC	CASQGTSFNYGYTF
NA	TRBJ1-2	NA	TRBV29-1	TGCAGCGTTGATTCCCTTGGGGGGGGCGATGGCTACACCTTC	CSVDSLGGGDGYTF
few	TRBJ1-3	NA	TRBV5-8	TGTGCCAGCGAAGGGGCGGCTGGAAACACCATATATTTT	CASEGAAGNTIYF
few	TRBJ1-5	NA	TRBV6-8	TGTGCCAGCAGTGGACATCCTTATAGCAATCAGCCCCAGCATTTT	CASSGHPYSNQPQHF
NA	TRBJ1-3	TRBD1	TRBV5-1	TGCGCCAGCAGAAGAACAGGGGTTGGAAACACCATATATTTT	CASRRTGVGNTIYF
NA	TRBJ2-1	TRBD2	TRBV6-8	TGTGCCAGCAGTTACTCTGACAGCGGGGGGGTCGATGAGCAGTTCTTC	CASSYSDSGGVDEQFF
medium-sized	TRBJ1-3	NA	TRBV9	TGTGCCAGCAGCTTAGGAGGGGGTAGAGCTGGAAACACCATATATTTT	CASSLGGGRAGNTIYF
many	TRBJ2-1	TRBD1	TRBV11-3	TGTGCCAGCAGCTTAGAACAGGGGTACAATGAGCAGTTCTTC	CASSLEQGYNEQFF
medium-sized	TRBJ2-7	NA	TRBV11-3	TGTGCCAGCAGCTTATACTCAGGGGAAACCTACGAGCAGTACTTC	CASSLYSGETYEQYF
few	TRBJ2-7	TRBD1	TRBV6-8	TGTGCCAGTGGACAGGGAGGCTACGAGCAGTACTTC	CASGQGGYEQYF
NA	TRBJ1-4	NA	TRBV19	TGTGCCAGTAATAAAAATGGGGTACCTAATGAAAAACTGTTTTTT	CASNKNGVPNEKLFF
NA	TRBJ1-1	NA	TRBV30	TGTGCCTGGAGTGTATACAGGGAAGCTTTCTTT	CAWSVYREAFF